This T cell receptor beta chain was captured by sequencing in a study of blood T cell repertoires in COVID-19. The overall study: From the United States, Italy and Spain came samples of acute and convalescent COVID-19. Sources were T cells, B-cell-depleted T cells, or PBMCs; the material itself was cDNA or gDNA.

Authors' data handling: Researchers report that nucleated cell counts were estimated from reference gene primer amplification. Assay used: immunoSEQ multiplex PCR; TCRdb lists only in-frame clones, some missing. V and J calls and clone size come straight from that table; D and trimming were deduced from the DNA. Of under 200,000 clones in the sample, 86% were seen once. V gave up 9 bases and J gave up 0 bases, with 15 bases separating them. The CDR3 spans 15 residues. Germline V gene data show CDR1 as WNHNN and CDR2 as SYGVQD (reference sequence). The chain combines TRBV10-1 with TRBJ1-3; unclear D gene. Sequencing was carried out using peripheral blood. This TCR derives from a woman aged 70-85 years with acute or convalescent COVID-19. The CDR3 protein is CARRKYESSGNTIYF. CDR3 sequence (DNA): TGCGCCAGGAGAAAATACGAAAGCTCTGGAAACACCATATATTTT.